This TCR beta chain was identified during a study of T cell changes during pregnancy in multiple sclerosis. The CDR3 is made up of 14 amino acids. The trim removed 3 bases at V and 4 bases at J, leaving 5 bases unmatched. Germline V gene lookup returns CDR1 SGHTS and CDR2 YDEGEE. The repertoire was sequenced with immunoSEQ multiplex PCR; TCRdb's copy has only in-frame clones and lacks some. The sample lists tens of thousands of clones, about nine tenths occurring once. The chain employs TRBV5-8 and TRBJ2-5; TRBD1 matches 8 bases. The sample was peripheral blood, taken in the third trimester of pregnancy. The clonotype originates from a female donor with multiple sclerosis, enrolled in a pregnancy study. CDR3 in amino acids: CASSSRTGRETQYF. The CDR3 DNA sequence: TGTGCCAGCAGCTCCCGGACAGGGAGAGAGACCCAGTACTTC.